The 21 T cell receptor gamma chains below were found in one sample sequenced in a study of gamma delta lymphoproliferative disorders and STAT genes. TCRdb processed the multiplex PCR reads again with the CATT caller. The sample lists 1,300 or so gamma-chain clones, approximately 8% occurring once. The receptor sequences were amplified from genomic DNA of peripheral blood mononuclear cells. The specimen sequenced was blood. The receptors were gathered from a human donor with gamma-delta T-cell large granular lymphocyte leukemia.

This clone is medium-sized in the sample. The identical CDR3 is also encoded by other nucleotide sequences in the sample. The chain recombines TRGV2 with TRGJP2. Here the J gene came from matching the DNA to germline, since TCRdb omits it. CDR1 and CDR2 from the germline V gene are EGSNGY and YDSYNSKV. The CDR3 covers 14 residues. After removal of 0 bases from V and 5 bases from J, the junction contained 3 bases not matched to a gene. CDR3 sequence (DNA): TGTGCCACCTGGGACGGGCGAAGTGATTGGATCAAGACGTTT. It is translated as CATWDGRSDWIKTF.

By sample fraction, this clone is medium-sized. The CDR3 here is CAAWGPNATGWFKIF. The DNA for the CDR3 is TGTGCTGCGTGGGGTCCGAATGCCACTGGTTGGTTCAAGATATTT. The V gene is TRGV10, the J gene TRGJP1. The J gene comes from matching the DNA to germline here; TCRdb lacks it. TRGV10 has ORF status, its function being uncertain. CDR3 size: 15 residues. Trimming cost V 8 bases and J 3 bases; bases outside gene matches: 10.

The sample holds many counts of this clone. V is TRGV4 and J is TRGJ1 or TRGJ2. The J gene, left out of TCRdb, was set here by checking the DNA against germline. CDR3 length: 15 amino acids. Unmatched junction bases numbered 11, after V lost 2 bases and J lost 4 bases. CDR1 and CDR2 from the germline V gene are EGSTGY and YDSYTSSV. The CDR3 loop is CATWDAFEVYYKKLF. CDR3 sequence (DNA): TGTGCCACCTGGGATGCGTTTGAGGTGTATTATAAGAAACTCTTT.

This clone was seen at least ten times. This rearrangement joins TRGV2 to TRGJ1 or TRGJ2. Assignment of the J gene here rests on matching the DNA to germline, because TCRdb gives none. The CDR3 is made up of 15 amino acids. Trimming cost V 4 bases and J 3 bases; bases outside gene matches: 12. Per germline, CDR1 EGSNGY and CDR2 YDSYNSKV. CDR3 coding DNA: TGTGCCACCTGGGAAGACCACGGGGTTTATTATAAGAAACTCTTT. The encoded protein is CATWEDHGVYYKKLF.

This clone rates as medium-sized. This chain uses TRGV2 with TRGJP1. TCRdb leaves out the J gene; it was filled in here by matching the DNA to germline. Germline CDR1 reads EGSNGY; CDR2 reads YDSYNSKV. CDR3 length: 22 residues. V was pared by 0 bases and J by 0 bases, with 22 bases of the junction left unmatched. The CDR3 protein is CATWDGLGGTGGYDTTGWFKIF. The CDR3 nucleotides read TGTGCCACCTGGGACGGGCTCGGGGGTACTGGGGGATACGATACCACTGGTTGGTTCAAGATATTT.

This clone was seen more than once but under ten times. This chain connects TRGV11 to TRGJ1 or TRGJ2. The J gene is not listed in TCRdb, so it was assigned here from a DNA match to germline. TRGV11 qualifies as an ORF whose function is uncertain. Unmatched junction bases numbered 14, after V lost 4 bases and J lost 8 bases. The CDR3 length is 15 residues. This chain's CDR3 is CACWISHTGSDKKLF. As DNA, the CDR3 is TGTGCCTGCTGGATTAGCCACACGGGTTCAGATAAGAAACTCTTT.

Sample share makes this clone medium-sized. The chain combines TRGV8 with TRGJ1 or TRGJ2. As TCRdb names no J gene, one was assigned here on the basis of a DNA match to germline. The CDR3 consists of 13 residues. J lost 3 bases, V lost 0 bases, and 2 bases had no gene match. CDR1 and CDR2 from the germline V gene are VENAVY and YDSYNSRV. This CDR3 is CATWDRLYYKKLF. The CDR3 DNA reads TGTGCCACCTGGGATAGGCTTTATTATAAGAAACTCTTT.

By its share, this clone is medium-sized. V is TRGV11 and J is TRGJP2. The J gene, left out of TCRdb, was set here by checking the DNA against germline. TRGV11 is classed as an ORF, of uncertain function. The V segment lost 4 bases and the J segment 0 bases; nucleotides outside the gene matches: 32. The CDR3 covers 25 residues. The CDR3 reads CACWISVEGGPSTNPFYSSDWIKTF. CDR3 DNA sequence: TGTGCCTGCTGGATTAGTGTGGAAGGTGGTCCCTCTACCAACCCCTTTTATAGTAGTGATTGGATCAAGACGTTT.

V usage is TRGV11 and J usage is TRGJP2. TCRdb carries no J gene annotation; the J gene was assigned here by matching the DNA with germline. TRGV11 is identified as an open reading frame with a role that is uncertain. V lost 0 bases to trimming and J lost 0 bases; unmatched junction nucleotides: 31. This CDR3 comprises 26 residues. CDR3 loop: CACWIRHGPGVPPPRYIYSSDWIKTF. CDR3 bases: TGTGCCTGCTGGATTAGGCACGGGCCCGGCGTGCCACCCCCTAGATATATATATAGTAGTGATTGGATCAAGACGTTT.

By share, this clone counts as medium-sized. It is unclear where the CDR3 begins or ends on the DNA, so no DNA is shown, and the CDR3 is as TCRdb lists it. J gene calling gave no result, while the V gene is TRGV11. TRGV11 is recorded as an ORF, its role being uncertain. The CDR3 is 14 amino acids long, termini counted. The CDR3 loop is CTTVPAGLPGRKLF.

Within the sample, this clone is medium-sized. The chain carries TRGV4 and TRGJP2. The J gene is absent in TCRdb and was assigned here via DNA matching to germline. The CDR3 is made up of 12 amino acids. J lost 8 bases, V lost 1 base, and 1 base had no gene match. In germline, CDR1 is EGSTGY, CDR2 YDSYTSSV. CDR3 sequence (DNA): TGTGCCACCTGGGATGGCGATTGGATCAAGACGTTT. This translates into CATWDGDWIKTF.

This clone was seen at least ten times. This chain uses TRGV9 with TRGJ1 or TRGJ2. The J gene was missing in TCRdb and was found by matching the end of the DNA to germline. CDR3 length: 14 residues. Germline V gives CDR1 GITISATS, CDR2 ISYDGTV (reference sequence). The V gene end was trimmed by 4 bases and the J gene end by 3 bases; junction bases not matched to a gene: 9. The CDR3 DNA sequence: TGTGCCTTGTGGGAACGGCACCGTTATTATAAGAAACTCTTT. Protein product: CALWERHRYYKKLF.

This clone was found a few times. This may come from a read error, since a much larger clone is one base off. This specimen includes other DNA sequences encoding the same CDR3. This chain joins TRGV9 and TRGJ1 or TRGJ2. Because TCRdb records no J gene, it was assigned here through a match of the DNA to germline. Germline trimming cut 3 bases from V and 10 bases from J; bases unmatched to any gene: 12. This CDR3 has 13 residues. Germline CDR1 and CDR2: GITISATS and ISYDGTV (reference sequence). The CDR3 region has the DNA TGTGCCTTGTGGGAGCTACTCCCAACGAAGAAACTCTTT. Its protein product is CALWELLPTKKLF.

Notes on this clone: Mismatch with germline at one junction end may stem from a read error. V is TRGV10 and J is TRGJP1. Matching the DNA to germline supplied the J gene, which TCRdb does not give. TRGV10 has ORF status, its function being uncertain. CDR3 length equals 17 residues. Here the CDR3 reads CAGTIKRNHTTGWFKIF. Written as DNA, the CDR3 is TGCGCGGGAACCATAAAGCGCAATCATACCACTGGTTGGTTCAAGATATTT.

A remark on this clone: The DNA is left out, because the CDR3 cannot be placed on it with certainty; the CDR3 is given as TCRdb lists it. The J gene was not called, though the V gene is TRGV8. The CDR3 spans 19 amino acids, including both terminal residues. Germline V gene lookup returns CDR1 VENAVY and CDR2 YDSYNSRV. The CDR3 is CATWDRTNIRNSLAVEQHF.

This clone was recorded at least ten times. The protein recorded in TCRdb matches a much larger clone and deviates from this DNA's translation at residue 3, suggesting a read error; the protein here is obtained by translating the DNA. This chain uses TRGV2 with TRGJ1 or TRGJ2. As TCRdb names no J gene, one was assigned here on the basis of a DNA match to germline. Germline V gene data show CDR1 as EGSNGY and CDR2 as YDSYNSKV. This CDR3 comprises 15 residues. The DNA for the CDR3 is TGTGCCCCCTGGGACGGCCGAGTTAATTATTATAAGAAACTCTTT. As protein: CAPWDGRVNYYKKLF.

This clone has a count of ten or more. V gene TRGV4 combines with J gene TRGJ1 or TRGJ2. Germline matching of the DNA provided the J gene here, since TCRdb leaves it blank. Germline CDR1 EGSTGY, CDR2 YDSYTSSV. The CDR3 totals 9 residues. Trimming cost V 2 bases and J 11 bases; bases outside gene matches: 0. The CDR3 DNA sequence: TGTGCCACCTGGGATGAGAAACTCTTT. Its protein is CATWDEKLF.

By proportion, this clone is medium-sized (0.01 to 0.1%). V and J are TRGV4 and TRGJ1 or TRGJ2. The J gene is absent in TCRdb and was assigned here via DNA matching to germline. The CDR3 runs to 13 residues. Germline V gene sequence: CDR1 EGSTGY, CDR2 YDSYTSSV. Trimming at V came to 0 bases and at J to 7 bases, leaving 6 bases not matched to a gene. CDR3 DNA: TGTGCCACCTGGGATGGGCCAGGGTATAAGAAACTCTTT. This codes for CATWDGPGYKKLF.

This clone has a count of ten or more. V usage is TRGV9 and J usage is TRGJ1 or TRGJ2. The J gene is absent in TCRdb and was assigned here via DNA matching to germline. The CDR3 is 12 amino acids. Germline V gene data show CDR1 as GITISATS and CDR2 as ISYDGTV (reference sequence). The V gene end was trimmed by 5 bases and the J gene end by 2 bases; junction bases not matched to a gene: 3. CDR3 in amino acids: CALWAYYYKKLF. The CDR3 DNA follows: TGTGCCTTGTGGGCATATTATTATAAGAAACTCTTT.

By share, this clone counts as large. V is TRGV9 and J is TRGJ1 or TRGJ2. TCRdb lists no J gene, so it was determined here by aligning the DNA to germline. Germline V lookup: CDR1 GITISATS, CDR2 ISYDGTV (reference sequence). The CDR3 totals 12 residues. With 8 bases clipped from V and 2 bases from J, the junction kept 6 bases outside the gene matches. As DNA, the CDR3 is TGTGCCTTGTTCGGGGATTATTATAAGAAACTCTTT. Translating it yields CALFGDYYKKLF.

In its sample, this clone was seen a few times. This chain uses TRGV11 with TRGJ1 or TRGJ2. Since TCRdb gives no J gene, matching the DNA to germline was used here to assign it. TRGV11 belongs to the ORF category, with a function that is uncertain. The CDR3 sequence is 11 residues long. J was trimmed by 7 bases and V by 7 bases; bases with no gene match: 4. The CDR3 bases are TGTGCCTGCTGGATAAGGTATAAGAAACTCTTT. Translation: CACWIRYKKLF.